The next 30 T cell receptor beta chains were all read from a single sample in a study of T cell responses to AZD1222 COVID-19 vaccine. Only in-frame clones appear in the TCRdb table, and some are missing; sequencing was by immunoSEQ multiplex PCR. The sample shows about 110,000 clones, 80% to 90% of them seen only once. Sequencing used peripheral blood, obtained 28 days after the second AZD1222 dose. The receptors shown here come from an adult who received the AZD1222 COVID-19 vaccine.

This clone was counted once. The genes are TRBV2 and TRBJ1-2; no definite D call. The CDR3 is 13 residues long. Germline V lookup: CDR1 SNHLY, CDR2 FYNNEI. V lost 9 bases, J lost 4 bases, and 15 bases lay in between. CDR3 nucleotides: TGTGCCAGTACCTCCTCGGAGGGCTATGGCTACACCTTC. Protein: CASTSSEGYGYTF.

J is TRBJ2-3 and V is TRBV24-1; 8 bases agree with TRBD1. The V gene's germline CDR1 is KGHDR and CDR2 SFDVKD. The CDR3 loop spans 17 amino acids. After removal of 3 bases from V and 4 bases from J, the junction contained 11 bases not matched to a gene. In DNA, the CDR3 is TGTGCCACCAGTGATCCGCTGGCCCTACAGGGGGCAGATACGCAGTATTTT. Its translation: CATSDPLALQGADTQYF.

The chain is built from TRBV11-2 and TRBJ1-2; D unclear. The germline V and J ends were trimmed by 5 bases and 4 bases, with 14 bases remaining between them. The CDR3 has 14 amino acids. Germline V gene lookup returns CDR1 SGHAT and CDR2 FQNNGV. CDR3 nucleotide sequence: TGTGCCAGCAGCCCTGGACCTCTCGGCTATGGCTACACCTTC. Translating it yields CASSPGPLGYGYTF.

In this sample, this clone turned up once. V is TRBV13 and J is TRBJ2-7; 8 nucleotides match TRBD2. V lost 5 bases and J lost 3; bases outside the gene matches: 9. CDR3 length: 15 amino acids. Germline loops: CDR1 PRHDT, CDR2 FYEKMQ (reference sequence). The CDR3 coding sequence is TGTGCCAGCAGCGACCGGGAGGGCCTTGGCTACGAGCAGTACTTC. As protein: CASSDREGLGYEQYF.

This clone occurred once. The chain combines TRBV28 with TRBJ1-5; D remains unclear. This CDR3 contains 17 residues. V lost 2 bases and J lost 6, with 20 bases in between. Looked up from germline, CDR1 is MDHEN and CDR2 is SYDVKM. CDR3 amino acids: CASSLPPLGMAGQPQHF. DNA of the CDR3: TGTGCCAGCAGTTTACCCCCCTTAGGTATGGCCGGTCAGCCCCAGCATTTT.

V gene TRBV2 combines with J gene TRBJ2-7; D may be TRBD2 (5 bases). The germline V gene encodes CDR1 SNHLY and CDR2 FYNNEI. Between the trimmed V and J ends, which lost 7 bases and 1 base, there was a span of 14 bases. This CDR3 has 14 amino acids. Here the CDR3 DNA reads TGTGCCAGCATGGGGATGAAGCGGTCCTACGAGCAGTACTTC. Its translation is CASMGMKRSYEQYF.

V is TRBV6-2 or TRBV6-3 and J is TRBJ2-1; 9 bases match TRBD2. This CDR3 has 18 residues. Per the germline V gene, CDR1 is MNHEY and CDR2 is SVGEGT. J lost 7 bases, V lost 2 bases, and 15 bases had no gene match. The CDR3 bases are TGTGCCAGCAGTTACCCGAGTAGCGGGAGTGTACTGGGAAATGAGCAGTTCTTC. Translation gives CASSYPSSGSVLGNEQFF.

The J gene is TRBJ1-1, the V gene TRBV15; a possible D gene is TRBD1 (5 bases). Germline assignment: CDR1 LNHNV and CDR2 YYDKDF (reference sequence). Trimming pared 10 bases from V and 0 bases from J, leaving 18 bases between. The CDR3 covers 15 residues. CDR3 residues: CAISGGGMMNTEAFF. The CDR3 DNA reads TGTGCCATCTCGGGCGGGGGGATGATGAACACTGAAGCTTTCTTT.

The chain combines TRBV7-9 with TRBJ1-2, with D possibly matching TRBD1 (5 bases). The CDR3 has 15 residues. CDR1 is SEHNR, CDR2 FQNEAQ, per germline (reference sequence). Deletions cut 2 bases from V and 7 bases from J, with 17 bases between. The CDR3 is CASSLSAVGRFGYTF. The CDR3 bases are TGTGCCAGCAGCTTATCAGCCGTGGGGCGCTTTGGCTACACCTTC.

The chain is built from TRBV6-2 or TRBV6-3 and TRBJ1-1, with TRBD1 matching over 7 bases. The CDR3 loop spans 17 amino acids. The J segment lost 4 bases and the V segment lost 2 bases, leaving 13 bases of the junction unmatched. Germline V gives CDR1 MNHEY, CDR2 SVGEGT. The CDR3 nucleotides are TGTGCCAGCAGTTACAAGGGATTCGGGACAGTGAGCACTGAAGCTTTCTTT. This translates into CASSYKGFGTVSTEAFF.

This chain connects TRBV7-2 to TRBJ2-7; the match to TRBD2 covers 8 bases. V lost 5 bases to trimming and J lost 3 bases; unmatched junction nucleotides: 9. The CDR3 totals 15 residues. The germline V gene has CDR1 SGHTA and CDR2 FQGNSA. CDR3 amino acids: CASSEPGTRIYEQYF. The CDR3 DNA reads TGTGCCAGCAGCGAACCCGGGACTAGGATCTACGAGCAGTACTTC.

V is TRBV7-9 and J is TRBJ1-2, with D tentatively TRBD1 (5 bases). Germline CDR1 is SEHNR and CDR2 is FQNEAQ (reference sequence). The CDR3 runs 17 residues. V was clipped by 2 bases and J by 2 bases, with 18 bases between them. CDR3 sequence: CASSLRDWVLANYGYTF. The CDR3 nucleotides read TGTGCCAGCAGCTTAAGGGACTGGGTGTTAGCCAACTATGGCTACACCTTC.

This chain uses TRBV11-3 with TRBJ2-2; TRBD1 matches at 9 bases. Germline V lookup: CDR1 SGHNT, CDR2 YENEEA. The CDR3 consists of 16 residues. The J segment lost 7 bases and the V segment lost 5 bases, leaving 11 bases of the junction unmatched. The CDR3 sequence is CASSQGQGKEGGELFF. Here the CDR3 DNA reads TGTGCCAGCAGCCAAGGACAGGGGAAAGAAGGCGGGGAGCTGTTTTTT.

This chain uses TRBV29-1 with TRBJ2-5; D remains ambiguous. Germline V gene lookup returns CDR1 SQVTM and CDR2 ANQGSEA. Trimming pared 4 bases from V and 5 bases from J, leaving 2 bases between. This CDR3 has 9 amino acids. Here the CDR3 reads CSVGETQYF. CDR3 coding DNA: TGCAGCGTTGGCGAGACCCAGTACTTC.

This clone came up a few times. J is TRBJ1-6 and V is TRBV7-8; tentatively, D is TRBD1 (6 bases). CDR3 length: 12 amino acids. Germline CDR1 and CDR2: SGHVS and FQNEAQ. V gave up 4 bases and J gave up 15 bases, with 13 bases separating them. The CDR3 DNA reads as TGTGCCAGCAGCTACATGGACAGCCGCCTCCACTTT. Translating gives CASSYMDSRLHF.

This chain links TRBV19 with TRBJ1-5, with D perhaps TRBD1 (6 bases). Germline lookup yields CDR1 LNHDA and CDR2 SQIVND (reference sequence). Trimming removed 4 bases at V and 6 bases at J, with 10 bases between. The CDR3 sequence is 13 residues long. The CDR3 nucleotides are TGTGCCAGTAGTAGGCAGGGGACTCAGCCCCAGCATTTT. It translates to CASSRQGTQPQHF.

The chain is built from TRBV11-2 and TRBJ2-5, with 11 bases matching TRBD2. Per the germline V gene, CDR1 is SGHAT and CDR2 is FQNNGV. This CDR3 comprises 15 residues. After removal of 1 base from V and 2 bases from J, the junction contained 0 bases not matched to a gene. CDR3 residues: CASSLVAGGQETQYF. CDR3 DNA: TGTGCCAGCAGCTTAGTAGCGGGGGGGCAAGAGACCCAGTACTTC.

The table lists this clone with a count of one. The rearrangement joins TRBV28 to TRBJ1-5, with D hard to call. Germline CDR1 reads MDHEN; CDR2 reads SYDVKM. This CDR3 region has 16 residues. Trimming took 5 bases from V and 5 from J, leaving 19 bases between them. CDR3 protein: CASSLPSRFADQPQHF. As DNA, the CDR3 is TGTGCCAGCAGTCTCCCGAGTCGGTTCGCGGATCAGCCCCAGCATTTT.

The chain is built from TRBV7-2 and TRBJ2-3; unclear D gene. The germline CDR1 and CDR2 sequences are SGHTA and FQGNSA. This CDR3 spans 13 amino acids. Trimming removed 5 bases from V and 2 bases from J, with 8 bases in between. The CDR3 is CASSPPYTDTQYF. The DNA for the CDR3 is TGTGCCAGCAGCCCGCCCTACACAGATACGCAGTATTTT.

By proportion, this clone is medium-sized. In DNA form, the CDR3 reads TGCGCCAGCAGCCAAGATCTTCTAAGTGGCTACACCTTC. Residues: CASSQDLLSGYTF. J is TRBJ1-2 and V is TRBV4-3; no reliable D call. From germline, CDR1 is LGHNA and CDR2 YSLEER. V was shortened by 0 bases and J by 7 bases, with 9 bases between the two germline ends. The CDR3 loop spans 13 amino acids.

The V call is TRBV7-2, the J call TRBJ2-3, with 13 bases matching TRBD2. The CDR3 covers 16 residues. With 4 bases clipped from V and 4 bases from J, the junction kept 5 bases outside the gene matches. CDR1 and CDR2 from the germline V gene are SGHTA and FQGNSA. The CDR3 reads CASSSTSGRAPDTQYF. CDR3 sequence (DNA): TGTGCCAGCAGCTCCACTAGCGGGAGGGCCCCAGATACGCAGTATTTT.

The chain uses TRBV13 and TRBJ1-1, with TRBD1 matching over 9 bases. The J segment lost 0 bases and the V segment lost 5 bases, leaving 10 bases of the junction unmatched. Germline CDR1 PRHDT, CDR2 FYEKMQ (reference sequence). This CDR3 is 17 amino acids long. The CDR3 loop is CASSGGYRGLMNTEAFF. The CDR3 coding sequence is TGTGCCAGCAGCGGGGGTTACAGGGGGCTGATGAACACTGAAGCTTTCTTT.

The chain employs TRBV30 and TRBJ1-1; no firm D call. The V gene lost 8 bases and the J gene lost 8 bases, with 21 bases spanning the gap. Germline V gives CDR1 GTSNPN, CDR2 SVGIG (reference sequence). The CDR3 length is 13 residues. The CDR3 sequence is CARRMGGLAEAFF. In DNA form, the CDR3 reads TGTGCCCGCCGTATGGGAGGGTTGGCGGAAGCTTTCTTT.

J is TRBJ2-1 and V is TRBV4-2; 9 bases line up with TRBD2. CDR3 length: 16 residues. Germline CDR1 reads LGHNA; CDR2 reads YNFKEQ. Trimming removed 0 bases from V and 3 bases from J; junction bases left unmatched: 3. The CDR3: CASSQEASGNYNEQFF. The CDR3 region has the DNA TGTGCCAGCAGCCAAGAGGCTAGCGGGAACTACAATGAGCAGTTCTTC.

The rearrangement uses TRBV5-1 and TRBJ2-1; 7 bases are a match to TRBD2. Per the germline V gene, CDR1 is SGHRS and CDR2 is YFSETQ. The V segment lost 4 bases and the J segment 3 bases; nucleotides outside the gene matches: 7. CDR3 length: 15 amino acids. CDR3 amino acids: CASSPGASGYNEQFF. The CDR3 coding sequence is TGCGCCAGCAGCCCCGGAGCTAGCGGCTACAATGAGCAGTTCTTC. The full variable domain, rest sourced from reference TRBV5-1 and TRBJ2-1, is KAGVTQTPRYLIKTRGQQVTLSCSPISGHRSVSWYQQTPGQGLQFLFEYFSETQRNKGNFPGRFSGRQFSNSRSEMNVSTLELGDSALYLCASSPGASGYNEQFFGPGTRLTVL.

The gene calls are TRBV4-1 and TRBJ2-5; D not certain. The ends were cut back, 8 bases at V and 9 bases at J, with 7 bases in the middle. The CDR3 is made up of 9 amino acids. Germline CDR1 MGHRA, CDR2 YSYEKL. The CDR3 is CASHGAQYF. In nucleotides, the CDR3 is TGCGCCAGCCATGGGGCCCAGTACTTC.

V gene TRBV7-9 combines with J gene TRBJ2-5; 8 nucleotides align to TRBD2. The CDR3 spans 17 residues. Germline lookup yields CDR1 SEHNR and CDR2 FQNEAQ (reference sequence). Trimming at V came to 5 bases and at J to 1 base, leaving 12 bases not matched to a gene. CDR3 in amino acids: CASSLAIGSGVQETQYF. The CDR3, as DNA: TGTGCCAGCAGCCTCGCGATCGGTAGCGGGGTCCAAGAGACCCAGTACTTC.

The chain joins TRBV30 to TRBJ1-4, with 9 bases matching TRBD1. V lost 0 bases to trimming and J lost 5 bases; unmatched junction nucleotides: 4. The CDR3 runs 15 residues. The germline V gene has CDR1 GTSNPN and CDR2 SVGIG (reference sequence). Here the CDR3 DNA reads TGTGCCTGGAGTGTATGGGACAGGGTGAATGAAAAACTGTTTTTT. Its translation: CAWSVWDRVNEKLFF. Looking up the rest from reference TRBV30 and TRBJ1-4 gives the full variable domain: SQTIHQWPATLVQPVGSPLSLECTVEGTSNPNLYWYRQAAGRGLQLLFYSVGIGQISSEVPQNLSASRPQDRQFILSSKKLLLSDSGFYLCAWSVWDRVNEKLFFGSGTQLSVL.

V is TRBV30 and J is TRBJ1-2; 9 positions agree with TRBD1. Unmatched junction bases numbered 6, after V lost 1 base and J lost 6 bases. The germline CDR1 and CDR2 sequences are GTSNPN and SVGIG (reference sequence). The CDR3 extends over 14 amino acids. The CDR3 spells CAWSEGQGKDGYTF. The CDR3 DNA follows: TGTGCCTGGAGTGAGGGACAGGGAAAGGATGGCTACACCTTC.

CDR3 in DNA: TGTGCCACTCAACCCGCTCCGAACACTGAAGCTTTCTTT. Residues: CATQPAPNTEAFF. The chain links TRBV10-3 to TRBJ1-1; D is unclear. V lost 10 bases, J lost 1 base, and 13 bases lay in between. There are 13 residues in the CDR3. Germline CDR1 and CDR2: ENHRY and SYGVKD.